These 14 T cell receptor beta chains share one sample of origin, sequenced in a study of cytomegalovirus exposure and HLA in healthy donors. In the PCR, 60 Vbeta and 13 Jbeta primers were used. Here immunoSEQ multiplex PCR was the method, and the copy in TCRdb shows in-frame clones only, minus some. The data show a few hundred thousand clones, about 77% seen once. Sequencing used PBMCs. These receptors were collected from a woman in her 30s in good health and CMV-seronegative.

The chain is built from TRBV28 and TRBJ2-7; D is possibly TRBD2 (7 bases). Trimming removed 4 bases from V and 4 bases from J, with 20 bases in between. Germline V CDR1 and CDR2: MDHEN, SYDVKM. The length of the CDR3 is 16 residues. CDR3 bases: TGTGCCAGCAGTTCAAGGGGGGGGAAACCATTTTACGAGCAGTACTTC. Encoded protein: CASSSRGGKPFYEQYF.

This clone appeared a single time. CDR3 residues: CASSGTSGGEQYF. In DNA, the CDR3 is TGTGCCAGTAGTGGGACTAGCGGGGGAGAGCAGTACTTC. The gene calls are TRBV19 and TRBJ2-5; 14 nucleotides match TRBD2. The CDR3 covers 13 residues. After removal of 5 bases from V and 11 bases from J, the junction contained 4 bases not matched to a gene. Germline V CDR1 and CDR2: LNHDA, SQIVND (reference sequence). The full variable domain, its missing parts supplied by reference TRBV19 and TRBJ2-5, is DGGITQSPKYLFRKEGQNVTLSCEQNLNHDAMYWYRQDPGQGLRLIYYSQIVNDFQKGDIAEGYSVSREKKESFPLTVTSAQKNPTAFYLCASSGTSGGEQYFGPGTRLLVL.

V and J are TRBV19 and TRBJ2-5, with 7 nucleotides matching TRBD1. The CDR3 covers 16 residues. Germline assignment: CDR1 LNHDA and CDR2 SQIVND (reference sequence). Germline trimming cut 5 bases from V and 2 bases from J; bases unmatched to any gene: 11. The CDR3 bases are TGTGCCAGTAGTGCGCTAACCGGGACAGTTCAAGAGACCCAGTACTTC. It codes for CASSALTGTVQETQYF.

This chain connects TRBV18 to TRBJ2-1; D unclear. Deletions cut 5 bases from V and 5 bases from J, with 10 bases between. Germline V gene sequence: CDR1 KGHSH, CDR2 LQKENI. The CDR3 has 13 residues. CDR3 coding DNA: TGTGCCAGCTCAAAACGCCAGAACAATGAGCAGTTCTTC. Translation: CASSKRQNNEQFF.

The chain joins TRBV27 to TRBJ2-5, with D hard to call. The J call may be mistaken, given a closer DNA end match to TRBJ2-7. There are 16 residues in the CDR3. Germline CDR1 is MNHEY and CDR2 is SMNVEV (reference sequence). The CDR3 loop is CASSFRATPSRNEQYF. Written as DNA, the CDR3 is TGTGCCAGCAGTTTTAGAGCGACCCCTTCAAGGAACGAGCAGTACTTC.

The sample holds a few counts of this clone. The rearrangement links TRBV20-1 to TRBJ2-7; tentatively, D is TRBD2 (6 bases). Trimming left V 5 bases short and J 12 bases short, with 17 bases between. This CDR3 has 11 amino acids. Germline CDR1 reads DFQATT; CDR2 reads SNEGSKA (reference sequence). The CDR3 loop is CSADSGLGGYF. For the CDR3, the DNA is TGCAGTGCTGACTCGGGCCTCGGGGGGTACTTC.

The table lists this clone with a few counts. This chain links TRBV5-4 with TRBJ2-1; D gene unclear. The CDR3 covers 13 residues. Per germline, CDR1 SGHNT and CDR2 YYREEE (reference sequence). Trimming shortened V by 4 bases and J by 4 bases, and 9 bases separated the two germline ends. CDR3 region: CASSETQYNEQFF. CDR3 nucleotides: TGTGCCAGCAGCGAGACACAGTACAATGAGCAGTTCTTC.

The J gene is TRBJ1-2, the V gene TRBV2; D call uncertain. CDR3 length: 13 amino acids. Per the germline V gene, CDR1 is SNHLY and CDR2 is FYNNEI. V shed 6 bases and J shed 6 bases, with 14 bases lying between them. The DNA for the CDR3 is TGTGCCAGCAGGGGAGATACCAACCATGGCTACACCTTC. It yields the protein CASRGDTNHGYTF.

The V and J genes are TRBV5-4 and TRBJ1-2; D gene ambiguous. Per the germline V gene, CDR1 is SGHNT and CDR2 is YYREEE (reference sequence). CDR3 length equals 14 residues. The V and J ends lost 4 bases and 10 bases respectively, with 20 bases between them. CDR3 coding DNA: TGTGCCAGCAGCCTGACTGTTGTTGGAGATGTCTACACCTTC. It encodes CASSLTVVGDVYTF.

The chain has TRBV28 and TRBJ2-7; D ambiguous. The CDR3 runs to 13 residues. CDR1 and CDR2 (germline): MDHEN, SYDVKM. V was trimmed by 3 bases and J by 3 bases, leaving 9 bases between them. The CDR3 bases are TGTGCCAGCAGTTTGGGCAGGTTCTACGAGCAGTACTTC. Translated, it gives CASSLGRFYEQYF.

This chain links TRBV28 with TRBJ2-7; 8 bases are a match to TRBD2. The ends lost 7 bases at V and 6 bases at J; junction bases unmatched: 20. CDR3 size: 17 residues. CDR1 MDHEN and CDR2 SYDVKM come from the germline V gene. The CDR3 bases are TGTGCCAGCAAGGGGACGGGCGGGAGGTCTCCCGGTGTCGAGCAGTACTTC. Translation gives CASKGTGGRSPGVEQYF.

This clone was counted between two and nine times. One end of the junction does not line up with germline, which may come from a read error. J is TRBJ2-7 and V is TRBV7-9, with 10 nucleotides matching TRBD1. This CDR3 has 17 residues. In germline, CDR1 is SEHNR, CDR2 FQNEAQ (reference sequence). The CDR3 DNA follows: TGTTCCAGCAGCCCGTTGATTTGGACAGGGGGGGTCTACGAGCAGTACTTC. This translates into CSSSPLIWTGGVYEQYF.

In its sample, this clone was seen once. J is TRBJ1-1 and V is TRBV25-1; 7 positions match TRBD1. The CDR3 is 17 amino acids. Germline-derived CDR1 and CDR2 are MGHDK and SYGVNS. J lost 0 bases, V lost 1 base, and 8 bases had no gene match. The CDR3 protein is CASSEWVWRGLNTEAFF. DNA of the CDR3: TGTGCCAGCAGTGAATGGGTATGGAGGGGGCTGAACACTGAAGCTTTCTTT. The whole variable domain, remainder taken from reference TRBV25-1 and TRBJ1-1, is EADIYQTPRYLVIGTGKKITLECSQTMGHDKMYWYQQDPGMELHLIHYSYGVNSTEKGDLSSESTVSRIRTEHFPLTLESARPSHTSQYLCASSEWVWRGLNTEAFFGQGTRLTVV.

This chain joins TRBV9 and TRBJ2-2; perhaps TRBD2 as D (6 bases). Germline CDR1 is SGDLS and CDR2 is YYNGEE. V shed 6 bases and J shed 0 bases, with 15 bases lying between them. The CDR3 is made up of 16 amino acids. The CDR3 here is CASNYEEGANTGELFF. The CDR3 region has the DNA TGTGCCAGCAACTATGAGGAGGGAGCGAACACCGGGGAGCTGTTTTTT.